These 17 T cell receptor beta chains were sequenced from one sample in a study of response to subunit inactivated influenza vaccine (dated by TCRdb to the late 2010s). The library was built by means of RT-PCR. The sample was run on an Illumina HiSeq 2500. TCRdb reprocessed the public reads (quality trimming at Q25 with fastp, clone calling with MiXCR) and kept in-frame beta chains. Here each entry gathers all rows of one CDR3 protein and keeps the most common genes and DNA. In all, the sample holds around 490,000 distinct CDR3 sequences, and 7.6% of those were seen once. The ten largest clones represent around 13% of the sample. The sample here was PBMCs from blood, taken less than 30 months after vaccination. These receptors were collected from a man in his fifties or sixties who received an inactivated influenza vaccine. Donor details come from another sample of the same person, matched by shared clones.

This clonotype was counted a few times. The J gene is TRBJ2-7, the V gene TRBV20-1; D perhaps matches TRBD2 (6 bases). CDR1 and CDR2 from the germline V gene are DFQATT and SNEGSKA (reference sequence). Trimming left V 4 bases short and J 3 bases short, with 10 bases between. The CDR3 runs 12 residues. Here the CDR3 reads CSATGLLYEQYF. The DNA for the CDR3 is TGCAGTGCTACGGGACTCCTCTACGAGCAGTACTTC.

This clonotype showed up just a few times. V is TRBV18 and J is TRBJ2-7; 10 bases are a match to TRBD1. V dropped 3 bases and J dropped 7; count of bases not matched to a gene: 9. Germline loops: CDR1 KGHSH, CDR2 LQKENI. The CDR3 covers 15 residues. The CDR3 DNA follows: TGTGCCAGCTCACCCGCCGGGACAGGGGTGGGAGAGCAGTACTTC. Protein sequence: CASSPAGTGVGEQYF.

The table lists this clonotype with many counts. The V gene is TRBV7-2, the J gene TRBJ2-7; a possible D gene is TRBD2 (5 bases). Per the germline V gene, CDR1 is SGHTA and CDR2 is FQGNSA. This CDR3 is 14 amino acids long. With 1 base removed from V and 0 bases from J, the gap between germline ends came to 7 bases. The CDR3 coding sequence is TGTGCCAGCAGCTTAGGGAGGAGCTCCTACGAGCAGTACTTC. Amino acid sequence: CASSLGRSSYEQYF. The whole variable domain, filled in from reference TRBV7-2 and TRBJ2-7, reads GAGVSQSPSNKVTEKGKDVELRCDPISGHTALYWYRQSLGQGLEFLIYFQGNSAPDKSGLPSDRFSAERTGGSVSTLTIQRTQQEDSAVYLCASSLGRSSYEQYFGPGTRLTVT.

This sequence joins TRBV27 and TRBJ2-3; TRBD2 matches at 7 bases. The germline V gene encodes CDR1 MNHEY and CDR2 SMNVEV (reference sequence). The CDR3 has 13 amino acids. V shed 0 bases and J 8 bases; nucleotides not matched to a gene: 2. The CDR3 DNA follows: TGTGCCAGCAGTTTATCCGCGGGGGTTACGCAGTATTTT. This gives the protein CASSLSAGVTQYF.

The chain has TRBV4-3 and TRBJ1-1; 8 nucleotides agree with TRBD1. The V and J ends lost 0 bases and 5 bases, in that order; junction bases with no gene match: 11. The CDR3 is 17 residues long. Germline CDR1 LGHNA, CDR2 YSLEER. The CDR3 is CASSQDTGQAIGTEAFF. The DNA of the CDR3 is TGCGCCAGCAGCCAAGATACGGGACAGGCGATCGGTACTGAAGCTTTCTTT.

The gene calls are TRBV7-9 and TRBJ2-2; D possibly matches TRBD1 or TRBD2 (5 bases each). The V end lost 5 bases, the J end lost 0 bases, and 13 bases lay between the germline ends. From germline, CDR1 is SEHNR and CDR2 FQNEAQ (reference sequence). The CDR3 has 16 residues. CDR3 region: CASSRWDGANTGELFF. CDR3 sequence (DNA): TGTGCCAGCAGCCGATGGGACGGCGCGAACACCGGGGAGCTGTTTTTT.

This chain uses TRBV7-6 with TRBJ2-1; TRBD1 matches at 7 bases. Trimming removed 5 bases from V and 5 bases from J; junction bases left unmatched: 21. The CDR3 has 19 residues. Germline loops: CDR1 SGHVS, CDR2 FNYEAQ. CDR3 in amino acids: CASSLTGRFRDRENNEQFF. DNA for the CDR3: TGTGCCAGCAGCCTCACCGGGCGCTTCCGGGACAGAGAAAACAATGAGCAGTTCTTC. Together with reference TRBV7-6 and TRBJ2-1, the CDR3 gives the full variable domain: GAGVSQSPRYKVTKRGQDVALRCDPISGHVSLYWYRQALGQGPEFLTYFNYEAQQDKSGLPNDRFSAERPEGSISTLTIQRTEQRDSAMYRCASSLTGRFRDRENNEQFFGPGTRLTVL.

V and J are TRBV6-4 and TRBJ2-1; TRBD2 might be the D (6 bases). Germline CDR1 and CDR2: MRHNA and SNTAGT. The V and J ends lost 0 bases and 0 bases respectively, with 12 bases between them. The CDR3 is made up of 17 amino acids. The CDR3, as DNA: TGTGCCAGCAGTGACTCGAGCGCGGGGAGCTCCTACAATGAGCAGTTCTTC. This codes for CASSDSSAGSSYNEQFF.

The chain carries TRBV10-2 and TRBJ2-3; D unclear. Germline assignment: CDR1 WSHSY and CDR2 SAAADI. This CDR3 contains 14 residues. Trimming took 1 base from V and 2 from J, leaving 7 bases between them. The CDR3 protein is CASSEYEYTDTQYF. The CDR3 DNA reads TGCGCCAGCAGTGAGTATGAGTACACAGATACGCAGTATTTT.

This clonotype has at least ten counts. The chain carries TRBV5-1 and TRBJ2-7, with D unresolved. The CDR3 contains 11 residues. The germline V and J ends were trimmed by 6 bases and 7 bases, with 11 bases remaining between them. Per the germline V gene, CDR1 is SGHRS and CDR2 is YFSETQ. CDR3: CASTLGSEQYF. CDR3 bases: TGCGCCAGCACGCTGGGTTCGGAGCAGTACTTC.

This clonotype was detected many times. The chain recombines TRBV5-1 with TRBJ2-4, with a tentative D call TRBD2 (6 bases). V lost 2 bases to trimming and J lost 8 bases, with 14 bases between them. Germline CDR1 reads SGHRS; CDR2 reads YFSETQ. The CDR3 consists of 14 residues. CDR3 residues: CASSFGHPGDIQYF. In DNA, the CDR3 is TGCGCCAGCAGCTTTGGTCACCCGGGGGACATTCAGTACTTC. Filled out from reference TRBV5-1 and TRBJ2-4, the complete variable domain reads KAGVTQTPRYLIKTRGQQVTLSCSPISGHRSVSWYQQTPGQGLQFLFEYFSETQRNKGNFPGRFSGRQFSNSRSEMNVSTLELGDSALYLCASSFGHPGDIQYFGAGTRLSVL.

The chain uses TRBV15 and TRBJ2-1; D may match TRBD1 or TRBD2 (7 bases each). The germline gives CDR1 LNHNV, CDR2 YYDKDF (reference sequence). The CDR3 is made up of 15 amino acids. V gave up 7 bases and J gave up 3 bases, with 16 bases separating them. CDR3 region: CATNPGGAHYNEQFF. Written as DNA, the CDR3 is TGTGCCACCAACCCAGGGGGGGCACACTACAATGAGCAGTTCTTC. Filled out from reference TRBV15 and TRBJ2-1, the complete variable domain reads DAMVIQNPRYQVTQFGKPVTLSCSQTLNHNVMYWYQQKSSQAPKLLFHYYDKDFNNEADTPDNFQSRRPNTSFCFLDIRSPGLGDTAMYLCATNPGGAHYNEQFFGPGTRLTVL.

This clonotype was detected ten times or more. The gene calls are TRBV12-3 or TRBV12-4 and TRBJ1-3, with 8 bases identical to TRBD1. Trimming took 5 bases from V and 2 from J; bases not matched to a gene: 8. The CDR3 is made up of 16 amino acids. For the CDR3, the DNA is TGTGCCAGCAGTCCTTCGGACAGGGTTGCTGGAAACACCATATATTTT. It yields the protein CASSPSDRVAGNTIYF.

This clonotype was recorded many times. The chain couples TRBV10-3 to TRBJ1-1; 7 bases are shared with TRBD1. The V gene's germline CDR1 is ENHRY and CDR2 SYGVKD. CDR3 length equals 15 residues. The J segment lost 0 bases and the V segment lost 7 bases, leaving 8 bases of the junction unmatched. The chain's CDR3 is CAINPGGNMNTEAFF. The CDR3 DNA follows: TGTGCCATCAATCCAGGGGGTAACATGAACACTGAAGCTTTCTTT.

The chain uses TRBV12-3 or TRBV12-4 and TRBJ2-7, with a tentative D call TRBD2 (6 bases). This CDR3 has 13 residues. V was shortened by 5 bases and J by 2 bases, with 10 bases between the two germline ends. The chain's CDR3 is CASSAGLAYEQYF. CDR3 DNA: TGTGCCAGCAGTGCGGGACTGGCCTACGAGCAGTACTTC.

Concerning this clonotype itself: With a much larger clone just one base away, this may be a read error. The chain is built from TRBV28 and TRBJ2-7; TRBD1 is a possible D gene (6 bases). V was cut by 6 bases and J by 1 base, with 16 bases left in between. Looked up from germline, CDR1 is MDHEN and CDR2 is SYDVKM. The CDR3 runs 15 residues. CDR3 in amino acids: CASRSTGTPSYEQYF. The DNA for the CDR3 is TGTGCCAGCAGATCAACCGGGACACCTTCCTACGAGCAGTACTTC.

This clonotype was detected ten times or more. The rearrangement joins TRBV10-3 to TRBJ1-1; 9 bases align to TRBD1. V was pared by 7 bases and J by 1 base, with 4 bases of the junction left unmatched. Germline values: CDR1 ENHRY, CDR2 SYGVKD. This CDR3 comprises 14 residues. The CDR3 loop is CAITPGQGNTEAFF. DNA for the CDR3: TGTGCCATCACCCCGGGACAGGGGAACACTGAAGCTTTCTTT.